These 2 T cell receptor beta chains were sequenced from one sample in a study of Tregs in tolerant kidney transplant recipients. Only in-frame clones appear in the TCRdb table, and some are missing; sequencing was by immunoSEQ multiplex PCR. The top ten clones hold 15% to 18% of a sample with about 50,000 clones, 89% of them seen once. The nonmyeloablative bone marrow transplants came from related graft donors, with transient mixed chimerism. The sample in question was CD8+ T cells from blood (PBMCs), obtained 12 months after the transplant. The receptor source for this set is a human patient who received a combined kidney and bone marrow transplant. Some T cells may arise from the graft donor.

The CDR3 is CASSFELAGAYEQYF. The CDR3 DNA is TGTGCCAGCAGTTTCGAACTAGCGGGCGCCTACGAGCAGTACTTC. V and J are TRBV5-6 and TRBJ2-7; 9 nucleotides line up with TRBD2. Unmatched junction bases numbered 8, after V lost 5 bases and J lost 2 bases. CDR1 and CDR2 from the germline V gene are SGHDT and YYEEEE. This CDR3 region has 15 residues.

The rearrangement links TRBV5-4 to TRBJ1-3, with D perhaps matching TRBD1 (5 bases). V was clipped by 3 bases and J by 4 bases, with 17 bases between them. The CDR3 runs to 16 residues. Germline CDR1 and CDR2: SGHNT and YYREEE (reference sequence). The CDR3 coding sequence is TGTGCCAGCAGCTCTCAAGGGGAATGGCGGGGAAACACCATATATTTT. Amino acid sequence: CASSSQGEWRGNTIYF.